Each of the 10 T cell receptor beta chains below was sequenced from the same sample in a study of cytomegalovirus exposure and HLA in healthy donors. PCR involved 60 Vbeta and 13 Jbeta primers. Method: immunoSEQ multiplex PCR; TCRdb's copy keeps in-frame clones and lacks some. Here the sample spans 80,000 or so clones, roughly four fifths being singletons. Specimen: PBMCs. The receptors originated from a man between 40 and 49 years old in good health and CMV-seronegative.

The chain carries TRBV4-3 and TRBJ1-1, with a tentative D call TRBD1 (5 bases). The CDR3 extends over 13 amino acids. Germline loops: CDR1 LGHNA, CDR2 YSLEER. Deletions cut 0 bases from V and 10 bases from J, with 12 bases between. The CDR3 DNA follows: TGCGCCAGCAGCCAAGATCGGGGGAGGGGAGCTTTCTTT. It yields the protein CASSQDRGRGAFF.

CDR3 amino acids: CASSRGQGRNQPQHF. Written as DNA, the CDR3 is TGTGCCAGCAGCCGGGGACAGGGACGCAATCAGCCCCAGCATTTT. The chain carries TRBV7-2 and TRBJ1-5, with 9 bases aligning to TRBD1. The CDR3 totals 15 residues. CDR1 is SGHTA, CDR2 FQGNSA, per germline. V gave up 5 bases and J gave up 2 bases; unmatched junction bases: 4.

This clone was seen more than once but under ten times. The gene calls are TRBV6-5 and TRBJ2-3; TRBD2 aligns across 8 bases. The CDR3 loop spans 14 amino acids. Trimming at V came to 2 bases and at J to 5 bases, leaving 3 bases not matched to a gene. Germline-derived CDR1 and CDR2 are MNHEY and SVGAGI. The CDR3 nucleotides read TGTGCCAGCAGTTACGGCAGCGGGGGAGATACGCAGTATTTT. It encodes CASSYGSGGDTQYF.

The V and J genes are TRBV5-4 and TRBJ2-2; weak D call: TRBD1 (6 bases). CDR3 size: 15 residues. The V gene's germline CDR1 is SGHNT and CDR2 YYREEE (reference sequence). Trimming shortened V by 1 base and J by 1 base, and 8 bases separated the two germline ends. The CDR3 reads CASSLKGQNTGELFF. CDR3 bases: TGTGCCAGCAGCTTGAAGGGACAGAACACCGGGGAGCTGTTTTTT.

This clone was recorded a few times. The DNA for the CDR3 is TGTGCCTGCAGGCGAAAGACTAGGCGAGGGTACGAGCAGTACTTC. Translating gives CACRRKTRRGYEQYF. V is TRBV30 and J is TRBJ2-7; D is possibly TRBD2 (6 bases). Germline V lookup: CDR1 GTSNPN, CDR2 SVGIG (reference sequence). This CDR3 is 15 amino acids long. Trimming pared 6 bases from V and 4 bases from J, leaving 22 bases between.

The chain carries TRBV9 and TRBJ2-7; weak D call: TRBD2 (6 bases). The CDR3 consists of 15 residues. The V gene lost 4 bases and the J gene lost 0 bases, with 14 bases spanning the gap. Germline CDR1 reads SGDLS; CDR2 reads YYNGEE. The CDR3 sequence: CASSPFSGSSYEQYF. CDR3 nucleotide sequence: TGTGCCAGCAGCCCGTTTAGCGGAAGCTCCTACGAGCAGTACTTC.

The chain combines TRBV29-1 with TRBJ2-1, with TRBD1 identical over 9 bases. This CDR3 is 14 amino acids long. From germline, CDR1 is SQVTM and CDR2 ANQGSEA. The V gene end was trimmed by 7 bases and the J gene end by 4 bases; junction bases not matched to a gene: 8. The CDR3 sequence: CSARDRANYNEQFF. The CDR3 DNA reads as TGCAGCGCACGGGACAGGGCCAATTACAATGAGCAGTTCTTC.

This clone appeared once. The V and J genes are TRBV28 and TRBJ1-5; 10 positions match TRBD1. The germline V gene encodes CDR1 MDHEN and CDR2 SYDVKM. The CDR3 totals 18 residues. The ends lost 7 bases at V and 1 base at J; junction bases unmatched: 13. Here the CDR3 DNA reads TGTGCCAGCACTCTGACAGGGGGCATCGGTAGAAGCAATCAGCCCCAGCATTTT. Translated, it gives CASTLTGGIGRSNQPQHF.

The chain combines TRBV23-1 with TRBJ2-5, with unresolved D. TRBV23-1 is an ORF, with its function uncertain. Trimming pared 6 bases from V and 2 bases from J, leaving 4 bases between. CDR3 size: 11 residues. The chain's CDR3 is CASRQQETQYF. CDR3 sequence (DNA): TGCGCCAGCAGACAGCAAGAGACCCAGTACTTC.

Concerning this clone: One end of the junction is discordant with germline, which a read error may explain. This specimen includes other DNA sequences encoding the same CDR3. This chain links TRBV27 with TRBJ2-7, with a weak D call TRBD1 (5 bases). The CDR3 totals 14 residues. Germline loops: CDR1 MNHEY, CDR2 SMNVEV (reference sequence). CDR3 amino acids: CASSLFSGSYEQYF. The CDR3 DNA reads TGTGCCAGCAGTTTATTTTCAGGGTCCTACGAGCAGTACTTT.